A single T cell receptor (beta chain) is shown here with its context. What it binds is unknown. Other nucleotide sequences from this sample produce the same CDR3. Cells designated naive CD8 were CD45RO-negative and were positively selected for CCR7, with terminally differentiated effector memory CD45RA+ cells excluded. Sequencing was performed with immunoSEQ multiplex PCR; in TCRdb, only in-frame clones are kept and a portion is missing. In the table there are about 2.2 million clones, about 93% of which are singletons. This entry is derived from a study of shared clonotypes between healthy human individuals. Study in general: Donors had three CD4 naive, three CD4 memory, two CD8 naive and one CD8 memory plate apiece. Study outcomes and limitations: Naive subsets tended to show greater estimated richness than memory subsets. The sharing of roughly 5% of naive CD4 clonotypes was seen across a handful of donors.

The sequencing input was naive CD8+ T cells from PBMCs. The TCR was taken from a man aged 18 to 29 in good health. Some clones in this sample may be carry-over from other donors' samples.

The DNA of the CDR3 is TGTGCCAGCAGCCTTAGGGCCTACGAGCAGTACTTC. Its translation: CASSLRAYEQYF. V usage is TRBV28 and J usage is TRBJ2-7; D is uncertain. The germline V gene has CDR1 MDHEN and CDR2 SYDVKM. Trimming cost V 6 bases and J 2 bases, with 8 bases left between them. The CDR3 is made up of 12 amino acids.